This entry lists 18 T cell receptor beta chains sequenced from one sample in a study of cytomegalovirus exposure and HLA in healthy donors. A multiplex PCR was run with 60 Vbeta primers and 13 Jbeta primers. Libraries were prepared by immunoSEQ multiplex PCR; TCRdb keeps only in-frame clonotypes and omits some of them. The sample table sets out around 160,000 clones. Sequencing input: PBMCs. Receptors were obtained from a woman aged 50 to 60 in good health and CMV-seronegative.

Comments on this clone: This is likely a read error, given that the CDR3 carries no conserved phenylalanine or tryptophan at its end. J is TRBJ1-1 and V is TRBV30, with TRBD1 identical over 8 bases. Germline CDR1 is GTSNPN and CDR2 is SVGIG (reference sequence). The CDR3 covers 16 residues. V was clipped by 0 bases and J by 0 bases; unmatched bases: 6. CDR3 sequence (DNA): TGTGCCTGGAGTGTAGGGACAGGTTGGCTGAACACTGAAGCTTTCCTT. Amino acids: CAWSVGTGWLNTEAFL.

V and J are TRBV5-6 and TRBJ1-1, with no clear D. The germline V and J ends were trimmed by 1 base and 7 bases, with 8 bases remaining between them. CDR1 and CDR2 (germline): SGHDT, YYEEEE. This CDR3 has 12 amino acids. CDR3 bases: TGTGCCAGCAGCTTGACGTGGAGTGAAGCTTTCTTT. It encodes CASSLTWSEAFF.

The V gene is TRBV18, the J gene TRBJ2-1; D perhaps matches TRBD1 (5 bases). Germline CDR1 reads KGHSH; CDR2 reads LQKENI. The ends were cut back, 2 bases at V and 6 bases at J, with 17 bases in the middle. The CDR3 length is 16 residues. CDR3 DNA sequence: TGTGCCAGCTCACCAACCTCGGCAGGGAACGGCAATGAGCAGTTCTTC. Amino acids: CASSPTSAGNGNEQFF.

The CDR3 DNA reads TGTGCCAGCAGCCCCGCAGGGCGGCACTACACCTTC. Encoded protein: CASSPAGRHYTF. The V gene is TRBV7-2, the J gene TRBJ1-2, with a possible D match to TRBD1 (5 bases). In germline, CDR1 is SGHTA, CDR2 FQGNSA. Trimming pared 5 bases from V and 10 bases from J, leaving 14 bases between. The CDR3 totals 12 residues.

The J gene is TRBJ2-7, the V gene TRBV9, with 13 bases matching TRBD2. Germline values: CDR1 SGDLS, CDR2 YYNGEE. V trimming: 3 bases; J trimming: 3 bases; junction bases outside the gene matches: 3. The CDR3 spans 15 residues. Here the CDR3 DNA reads TGTGCCAGCAGCGCCGGACTAGCGGGAGTCTACGAGCAGTACTTC. The encoded protein is CASSAGLAGVYEQYF.

The V and J genes are TRBV5-1 and TRBJ2-5, with TRBD1 matching over 9 bases. Germline-derived CDR1 and CDR2 are SGHRS and YFSETQ. Trimming at V came to 6 bases and at J to 4 bases, leaving 19 bases not matched to a gene. This CDR3 is built from 18 residues. The DNA of the CDR3 is TGCGCCAGCAACCCGTCTCTACCGGGACAGGGATGGCGAGAGACCCAGTACTTC. Its translation is CASNPSLPGQGWRETQYF.

This chain connects TRBV10-3 to TRBJ2-7, with a weak D call TRBD1 (6 bases). The CDR3 is made up of 13 amino acids. Trimming removed 10 bases from V and 1 base from J, with 14 bases in between. Germline CDR1 is ENHRY and CDR2 is SYGVKD. The CDR3 DNA reads TGTGCCACTGAGACAGGACATTCCTACGAGCAGTACTTC. Translating gives CATETGHSYEQYF.

The chain has TRBV5-6 and TRBJ1-2; D may be TRBD1 (5 bases). CDR1 is SGHDT and CDR2 is YYEEEE in the germline V gene. V was cut by 3 bases and J by 6 bases, with 12 bases left in between. The CDR3 totals 13 residues. CDR3 amino acids: CASSSPGINGYTF. The CDR3 DNA reads as TGTGCCAGCAGCTCACCAGGGATCAATGGCTACACCTTC.

This chain links TRBV5-8 with TRBJ2-3; TRBD1 aligns across 8 bases. The CDR3 loop spans 17 amino acids. Germline V gene sequence: CDR1 SGHTS, CDR2 YDEGEE. The trim removed 4 bases at V and 2 bases at J, leaving 12 bases unmatched. The CDR3 coding sequence is TGTGCCAGCAGCCCAACCAGGACAGGGCGGTCCACAGATACGCAGTATTTT. Its translation: CASSPTRTGRSTDTQYF.

This chain links TRBV5-1 with TRBJ1-3, with D tentatively TRBD1 (6 bases). Germline values: CDR1 SGHRS, CDR2 YFSETQ. This CDR3 has 18 amino acids. V dropped 1 base and J dropped 0 bases, with 17 bases sitting between them. The CDR3, as DNA: TGCGCCAGCAGCTTGACCCCGATGGGGGCAAACTCTGGAAACACCATATATTTT. This sequence encodes CASSLTPMGANSGNTIYF.

J is TRBJ1-5 and V is TRBV7-8; D is perhaps TRBD1 (6 bases). The CDR3 runs to 15 residues. The germline V and J ends were trimmed by 7 bases and 5 bases, with 18 bases remaining between them. The germline CDR1 and CDR2 sequences are SGHVS and FQNEAQ. DNA for the CDR3: TGTGCCAGCACCTCTTTGTGGGGGCTCTATCAGCCCCAGCATTTT. This codes for CASTSLWGLYQPQHF.

The chain has TRBV7-4 and TRBJ2-5; D unresolved. CDR1 and CDR2 from the germline V gene are SGHVT and SQSDAQ. Trimming took off 8 bases at V and 7 bases at J, with 11 bases between the two ends. The CDR3 runs 11 residues. The CDR3 is CASSFTGTQYF. DNA for the CDR3: TGTGCCAGCTCTTTCACCGGGACCCAGTACTTC.

CDR3 in amino acids: CASSQDRGQGTQPQHF. The CDR3 bases are TGCGCCAGCAGCCAAGATCGCGGACAGGGCACCCAGCCCCAGCATTTT. The rearrangement joins TRBV4-1 to TRBJ1-5; TRBD1 agrees at 8 bases. Germline CDR1 MGHRA, CDR2 YSYEKL. This CDR3 spans 16 amino acids. J lost 7 bases, V lost 0 bases, and 8 bases had no gene match.

CDR3: CASSLVGGLADTQYF. DNA of the CDR3: TGTGCCAGCAGCTTAGTCGGCGGACTGGCAGATACGCAGTATTTT. This chain links TRBV7-2 with TRBJ2-3, with D possibly matching TRBD2 (5 bases). Germline V gene data show CDR1 as SGHTA and CDR2 as FQGNSA. The V and J ends lost 1 base and 4 bases respectively, with 12 bases between them. This CDR3 has 15 residues.

The genes are TRBV4-3 and TRBJ2-5; 7 bases agree with TRBD1. CDR1 is LGHNA and CDR2 is YSLEER in the germline V gene. V shed 0 bases and J 5 bases; nucleotides not matched to a gene: 6. There are 15 residues in the CDR3. CDR3 amino acids: CASSQDLGGGETQYF. The DNA for the CDR3 is TGCGCCAGCAGCCAAGATTTAGGGGGCGGGGAGACCCAGTACTTC.

The chain employs TRBV7-2 and TRBJ2-6; D call uncertain. In germline, CDR1 is SGHTA, CDR2 FQGNSA. V shed 5 bases and J shed 0 bases, with 11 bases lying between them. This CDR3 comprises 16 residues. The CDR3 loop reads CASSRSTGSGANVLTF. CDR3 DNA sequence: TGTGCCAGCAGCCGTAGTACGGGCTCTGGGGCCAACGTCCTGACTTTC.

This chain uses TRBV30 with TRBJ1-4; 7 bases match TRBD1. CDR1 is GTSNPN and CDR2 is SVGIG in the germline V gene (reference sequence). The CDR3 spans 13 residues. With V trimmed by 5 bases and J by 10 bases, 10 bases remained unmatched. This chain's CDR3 is CAWRGGGSGKLFF. The CDR3 DNA is TGTGCCTGGCGAGGGGGCGGTTCGGGAAAACTGTTTTTT.

The V gene is TRBV6-5, the J gene TRBJ2-7; 9 positions agree with TRBD1. The CDR3 sequence is 15 residues long. Germline trimming cut 0 bases from V and 6 bases from J; bases unmatched to any gene: 6. Germline assignment: CDR1 MNHEY and CDR2 SVGAGI. The chain's CDR3 is CASSYSKDRGREQYF. In DNA, the CDR3 is TGTGCCAGCAGTTACTCGAAGGACAGGGGCCGCGAGCAGTACTTC.